This TCR beta chain was sequenced during a study of T cells expressing NK-cell markers. Study as a whole: Each TCR beta repertoire originated in sorted T cells that were CD3+CD56+NKG2C+, CD3+CD56+NKG2C- or CD3+CD56-NKG2C+. The study sequenced eight donors, seven HCMV-seropositive and one seronegative.

Comment on this clonotype: Its specificity is not known.

Study-wide results and caveats: Dominant NKG2C+ clonotypes accounted for roughly 1.0-7.0% of CD8+ T cells in several donors.

CDR3 length: 13 residues. Germline V CDR1 and CDR2: MNHNY, SVGAGI (reference sequence). UMI-tagged 5'RACE template switching yielded the TCR beta cDNA. TCRdb reanalyzed the 5' RACE reads, giving one entry per CDR3 protein sequence and no DNA. This table lists 500,000 to 600,000 distinct CDR3 sequences. Sequencing was done on a sample of blood T cells: a sorted CD56 or NKG2C T cell subset, CD4+ or CD8+ T cells, or bulk PBMC T cells (not recorded which). This chain links TRBV6-6 with TRBJ1-1; TCRdb proposes TRBD1, but this gene call is untestable without DNA. The TCR sequence derives from a man between 18 and 29 years old in good health. CDR3 in amino acids: CASRTGGVTEAFF.